The clone carrying this T cell receptor (beta chain) has ten or more counts. Between the trimmed V and J ends, which lost 6 bases and 5 bases, there was a span of 11 bases. This CDR3 spans 13 amino acids. TCRdb reprocessed the reads with MiXCR, giving one entry per CDR3 protein. This table holds 250,000 or so distinct CDR3 sequences, 9.1% found once. The sample belongs to a study of T cell repertoires in cytomegalovirus infection. The wider study: An indication of both CMV infection and matching HLA type came from public TCR beta signatures.

Sequenced sample: PBMCs. This chain links TRBV12-3 or TRBV12-4 with TRBJ1-5; TRBD1 is a possible D gene (5 bases). This clonotype was obtained from a human donor in good health (CMV status not recorded). Some clones in this sample may be carry-over from other donors' samples. The CDR3 loop reads CASRRGGDQPQHF. CDR3 sequence (DNA): TGTGCCAGCAGACGGGGGGGGGATCAGCCCCAGCATTTT.